This T cell receptor (beta chain) comes out of a study of shared clonotypes between healthy human individuals. Study overall: Every donor yielded three CD4 naive, three CD4 memory, two CD8 naive and one CD8 memory plate.

J was trimmed by 1 base and V by 0 bases; bases with no gene match: 7. CDR1 MGHRA and CDR2 YSYEKL come from the germline V gene. The CDR3 has 17 residues. Produced via immunoSEQ multiplex PCR; TCRdb's table is partial and in-frame only. The table records millions of clones, 95% of them present only once. Each donor was a Caucasian adult residing in Nashville, Tennessee. Splitting the CD4+ cells yielded a CD45RA+ naive subset and a CD45RA-negative memory subset. This TCR was sampled from a man between 18 and 35 years old in good health. The sample comprised naive CD4+ T cells sorted from blood. The subset is: CD45RA+ positively selected. V is TRBV4-1 and J is TRBJ2-3; TRBD2 matches at 7 bases. This CDR3 reads CASSQDWLAVGTDTQYF. CDR3 DNA sequence: TGCGCCAGCAGCCAAGATTGGCTAGCGGTGGGCACAGATACGCAGTATTTT.